The present entry profiles one T cell receptor (beta chain) with its context. Its target is not known. This entry comes from a study of cytomegalovirus exposure and HLA in healthy donors. Study results and caveats: TCR beta V- and J-gene trimming was later associated with a missense DCLRE1C variant. According to a later analysis, most TCR beta chains associated with CMV appeared HLA-restricted. A highly shared variant cluster was judged a likely technical artifact. Immune exposure was documented only through CMV serostatus.

Vbeta (60) and Jbeta (13) primers were used in the PCR. Method: immunoSEQ multiplex PCR; TCRdb's copy keeps in-frame clones and lacks some. This table holds around 130,000 clones, 80% found once. Trimming stripped 6 bases from V and 0 bases from J, with 8 bases between. CDR1 MNHEY and CDR2 SVGAGI come from the germline V gene. The length of the CDR3 is 13 residues. The sequenced material came from PBMCs. This clonotype originated in a man aged 30 to 45 in good health and CMV-seronegative. The rearrangement uses TRBV6-5 and TRBJ1-1, with D unresolved. CDR3 protein: CASSRTLNTEAFF. DNA for the CDR3: TGTGCCAGCAGCCGAACATTGAACACTGAAGCTTTCTTT.